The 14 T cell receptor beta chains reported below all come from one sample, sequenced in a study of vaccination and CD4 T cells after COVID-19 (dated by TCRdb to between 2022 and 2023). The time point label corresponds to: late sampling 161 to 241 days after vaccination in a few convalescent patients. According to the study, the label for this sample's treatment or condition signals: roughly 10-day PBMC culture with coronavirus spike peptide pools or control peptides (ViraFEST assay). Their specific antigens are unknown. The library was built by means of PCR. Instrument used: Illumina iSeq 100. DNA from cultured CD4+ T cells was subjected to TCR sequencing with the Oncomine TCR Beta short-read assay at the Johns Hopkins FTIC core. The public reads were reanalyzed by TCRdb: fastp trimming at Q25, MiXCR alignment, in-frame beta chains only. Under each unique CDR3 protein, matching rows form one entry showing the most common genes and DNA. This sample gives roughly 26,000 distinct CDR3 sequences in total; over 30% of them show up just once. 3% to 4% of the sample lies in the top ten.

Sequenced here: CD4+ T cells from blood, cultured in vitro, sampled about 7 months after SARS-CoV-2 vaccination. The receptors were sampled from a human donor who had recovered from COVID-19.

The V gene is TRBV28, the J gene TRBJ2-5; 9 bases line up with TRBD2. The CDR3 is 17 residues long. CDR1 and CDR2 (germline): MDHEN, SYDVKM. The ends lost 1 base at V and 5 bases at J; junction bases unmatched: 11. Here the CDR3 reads CASSLSFGGRAWETQYF. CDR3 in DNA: TGTGCCAGCAGTTTATCTTTCGGCGGGAGGGCCTGGGAGACCCAGTACTTC. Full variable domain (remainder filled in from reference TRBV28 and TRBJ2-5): DVKVTQSSRYLVKRTGEKVFLECVQDMDHENMFWYRQDPGLGLRLIYFSYDVKMKEKGDIPEGYSVSREKKERFSLILESASTNQTSMYLCASSLSFGGRAWETQYFGPGTRLLVL.

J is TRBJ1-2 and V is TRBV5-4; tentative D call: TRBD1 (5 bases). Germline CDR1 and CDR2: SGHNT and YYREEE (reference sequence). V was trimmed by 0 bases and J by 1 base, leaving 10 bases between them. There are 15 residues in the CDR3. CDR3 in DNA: TGTGCCAGCAGCTTGGGACAGAATATTAACTATGGCTACACCTTC. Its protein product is CASSLGQNINYGYTF.

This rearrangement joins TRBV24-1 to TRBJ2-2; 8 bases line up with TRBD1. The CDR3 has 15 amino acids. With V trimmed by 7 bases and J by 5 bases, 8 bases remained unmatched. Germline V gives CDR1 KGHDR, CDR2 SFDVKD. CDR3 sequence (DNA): TGTGCCACCAGCGCAACAGGGGGAGGTACCGGGGAGCTGTTTTTT. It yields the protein CATSATGGGTGELFF.

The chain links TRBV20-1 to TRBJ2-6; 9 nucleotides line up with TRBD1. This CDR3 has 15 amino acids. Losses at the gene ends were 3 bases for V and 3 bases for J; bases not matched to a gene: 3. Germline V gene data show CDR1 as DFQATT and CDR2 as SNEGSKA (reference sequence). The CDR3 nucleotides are TGCAGTGCTAGGACAGGGGGGTATGGGGCCAACGTCCTGACTTTC. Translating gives CSARTGGYGANVLTF.

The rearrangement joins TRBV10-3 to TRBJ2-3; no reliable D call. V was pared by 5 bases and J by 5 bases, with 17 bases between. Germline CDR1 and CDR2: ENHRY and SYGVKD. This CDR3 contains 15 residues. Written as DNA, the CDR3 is TGTGCCATCAGTCTACGCATGGACGATCGAGATACGCAGTATTTT. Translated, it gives CAISLRMDDRDTQYF.

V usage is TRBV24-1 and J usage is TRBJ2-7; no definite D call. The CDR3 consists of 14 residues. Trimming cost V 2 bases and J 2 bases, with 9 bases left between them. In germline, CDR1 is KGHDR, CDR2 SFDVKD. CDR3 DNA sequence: TGTGCCACCAGTGATTCCTCACAGCCCTACGAGCAGTACTTC. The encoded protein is CATSDSSQPYEQYF.

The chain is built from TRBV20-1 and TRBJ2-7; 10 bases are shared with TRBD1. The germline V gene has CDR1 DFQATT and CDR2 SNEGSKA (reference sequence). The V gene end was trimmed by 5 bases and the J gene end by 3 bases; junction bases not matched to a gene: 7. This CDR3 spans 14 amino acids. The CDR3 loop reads CSAEPGQGSYEQYF. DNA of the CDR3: TGCAGTGCTGAACCGGGACAGGGGAGCTACGAGCAGTACTTC.

The CDR3 loop reads CSASTRVSGANVLTF. DNA of the CDR3: TGCAGTGCTAGTACTCGGGTCTCTGGGGCCAACGTCCTGACTTTC. The chain employs TRBV20-1 and TRBJ2-6; D ambiguous. There are 15 residues in the CDR3. V was clipped by 3 bases and J by 0 bases, with 9 bases between them. CDR1 and CDR2 (germline): DFQATT, SNEGSKA (reference sequence).

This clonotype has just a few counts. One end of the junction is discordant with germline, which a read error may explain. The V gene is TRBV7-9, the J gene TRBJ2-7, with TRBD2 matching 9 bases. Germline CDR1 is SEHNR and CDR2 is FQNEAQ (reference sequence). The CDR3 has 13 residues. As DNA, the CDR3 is TGTGCCAGCAGCATAGCGGGAGTGGGCGAGCAGTACTTC. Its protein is CASSIAGVGEQYF.

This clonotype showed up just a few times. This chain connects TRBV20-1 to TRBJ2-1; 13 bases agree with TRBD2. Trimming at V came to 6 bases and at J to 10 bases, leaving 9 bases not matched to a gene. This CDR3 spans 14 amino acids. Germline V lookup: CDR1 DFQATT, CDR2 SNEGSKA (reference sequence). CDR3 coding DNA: TGCAGTGCCTTCGGGACTAGCGGGATAGACGAGCAGTTCTTC. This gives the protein CSAFGTSGIDEQFF.

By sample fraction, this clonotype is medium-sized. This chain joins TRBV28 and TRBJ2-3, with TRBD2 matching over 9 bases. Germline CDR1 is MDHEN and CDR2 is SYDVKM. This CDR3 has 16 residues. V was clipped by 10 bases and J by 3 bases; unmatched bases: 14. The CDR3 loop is CATLIGGRGLTDTQYF. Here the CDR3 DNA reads TGTGCCACCCTGATCGGCGGGAGGGGGTTAACAGATACGCAGTATTTT.

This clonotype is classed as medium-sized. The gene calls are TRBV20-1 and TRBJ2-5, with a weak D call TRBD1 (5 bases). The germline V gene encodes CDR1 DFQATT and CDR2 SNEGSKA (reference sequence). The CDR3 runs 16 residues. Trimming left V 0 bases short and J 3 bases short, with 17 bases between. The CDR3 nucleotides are TGCAGTGCTAGAGATCCTACAGGAGCCCCCGAAGAGACCCAGTACTTC. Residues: CSARDPTGAPEETQYF.

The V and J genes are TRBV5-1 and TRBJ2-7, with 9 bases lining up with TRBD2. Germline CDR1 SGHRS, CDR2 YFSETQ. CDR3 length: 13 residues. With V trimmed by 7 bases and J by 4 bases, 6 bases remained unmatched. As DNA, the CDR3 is TGCGCCAGCGGCGCGGGAGGGCCGTACGAGCAGTACTTC. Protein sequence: CASGAGGPYEQYF. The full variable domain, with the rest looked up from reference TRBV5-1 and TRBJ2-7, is KAGVTQTPRYLIKTRGQQVTLSCSPISGHRSVSWYQQTPGQGLQFLFEYFSETQRNKGNFPGRFSGRQFSNSRSEMNVSTLELGDSALYLCASGAGGPYEQYFGPGTRLTVT.

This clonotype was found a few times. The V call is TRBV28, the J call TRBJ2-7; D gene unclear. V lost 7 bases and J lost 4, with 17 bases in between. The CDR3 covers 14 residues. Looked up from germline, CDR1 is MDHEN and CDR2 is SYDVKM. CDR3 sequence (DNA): TGTGCCAGCACCCGTGGTGGCAGTCTGTACGAGCAGTACTTC. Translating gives CASTRGGSLYEQYF.